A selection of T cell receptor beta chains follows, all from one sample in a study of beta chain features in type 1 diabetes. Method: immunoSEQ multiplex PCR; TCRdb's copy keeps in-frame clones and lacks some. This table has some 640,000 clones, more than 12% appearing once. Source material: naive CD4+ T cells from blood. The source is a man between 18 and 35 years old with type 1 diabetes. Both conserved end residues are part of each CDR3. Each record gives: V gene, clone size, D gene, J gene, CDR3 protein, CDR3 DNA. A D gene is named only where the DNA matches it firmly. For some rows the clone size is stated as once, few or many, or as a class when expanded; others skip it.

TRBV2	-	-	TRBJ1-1	CASTQQSSTEAFF	TGTGCCAGCACCCAACAGAGTTCCACTGAAGCTTTCTTT
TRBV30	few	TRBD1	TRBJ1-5	CAWTGGPNQPQHF	TGTGCCTGGACAGGGGGCCCGAATCAGCCCCAGCATTTT
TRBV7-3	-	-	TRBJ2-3	CASSLTGTPTDTQYF	TGTGCCAGCAGCTTAACCGGGACACCCACAGATACGCAGTATTTT
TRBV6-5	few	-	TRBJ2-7	CASSYSASAYEQYF	TGTGCCAGCAGTTACTCGGCCTCGGCCTACGAGCAGTACTTC
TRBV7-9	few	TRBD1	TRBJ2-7	CASSGQGGDEQYF	TGTGCCAGCAGCGGACAGGGAGGAGACGAGCAGTACTTC
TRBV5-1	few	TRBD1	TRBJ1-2	CASSLDRGGDGYTF	TGCGCCAGCAGCTTAGACAGGGGCGGCGATGGCTACACCTTC
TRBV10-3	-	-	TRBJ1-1	CAISEPTSNTEAFF	TGTGCCATCAGTGAGCCCACGTCCAACACTGAAGCTTTCTTT
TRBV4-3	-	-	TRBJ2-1	CASSQDKTPYNEQFF	TGCGCCAGCAGCCAAGATAAGACACCGTACAATGAGCAGTTCTTC
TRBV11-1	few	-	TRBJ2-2	CATMQGDTGELFF	TGTGCCACAATGCAAGGGGACACCGGGGAGCTGTTTTTT
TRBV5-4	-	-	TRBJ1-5	CASSQDSRQPQHF	TGTGCCAGCAGCCAGGACAGCCGGCAGCCCCAGCATTTT
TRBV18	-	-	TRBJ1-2	CASSQTTNYGYTF	TGTGCCAGCTCCCAAACAACGAACTATGGCTACACCTTC
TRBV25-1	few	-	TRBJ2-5	CASNRVQETQYF	TGTGCCAGCAATCGAGTCCAAGAGACCCAGTACTTC
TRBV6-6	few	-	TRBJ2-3	CASSPLTDRRDTQYF	TGTGCCAGCAGTCCTCTAACTGACAGACGAGATACGCAGTATTTT
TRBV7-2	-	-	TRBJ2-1	CASSLVHVGEQFF	TGTGCCAGCAGCTTAGTGCACGTGGGTGAGCAGTTCTTC
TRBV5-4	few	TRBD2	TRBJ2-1	CASTRSGGRASYNEQFF	TGTGCCAGCACCCGATCGGGCGGGAGGGCCTCCTACAATGAGCAGTTCTTC
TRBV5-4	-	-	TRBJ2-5	CASSRSHGAGETQYF	TGTGCCAGCAGCCGATCTCACGGGGCGGGAGAGACCCAGTACTTC
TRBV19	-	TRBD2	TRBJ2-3	CASSGGATDTQYF	TGTGCCAGTAGCGGGGGGGCCACAGATACGCAGTATTTT
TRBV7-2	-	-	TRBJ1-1	CASSLYTEAFF	TGTGCCAGCAGCTTGTACACTGAAGCTTTCTTT
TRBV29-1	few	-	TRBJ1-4	CSVKERQWDEKLFF	TGCAGCGTGAAAGAGAGGCAGTGGGATGAAAAACTGTTTTTT
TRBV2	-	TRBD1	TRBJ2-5	CASSLRQGTQETQYF	TGTGCCAGCAGCCTCCGACAGGGGACTCAAGAGACCCAGTACTTC
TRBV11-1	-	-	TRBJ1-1	CASSLDRSTEAFF	TGTGCCAGCAGCTTGGATAGATCCACTGAAGCTTTCTTT
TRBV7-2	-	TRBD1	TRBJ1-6	CASLTGAFYNSPLHF	TGTGCCAGCCTGACAGGGGCCTTCTATAATTCACCCCTCCACTTT
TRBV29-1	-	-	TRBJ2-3	CSVEGGATDTQYF	TGCAGCGTTGAGGGCGGGGCAACAGATACGCAGTATTTT
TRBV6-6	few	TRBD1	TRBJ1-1	CASSATGVGTEAFF	TGTGCCAGCAGTGCGACAGGGGTTGGCACTGAAGCTTTCTTT
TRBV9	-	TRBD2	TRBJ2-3	CASSVTSGRTADTQYF	TGTGCCAGCAGCGTCACTAGCGGGAGAACAGCCGATACGCAGTATTTT
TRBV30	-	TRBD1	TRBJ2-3	CAWIRGLRSDTDTQYF	TGTGCCTGGATTAGGGGGCTGAGGTCGGACACAGATACGCAGTATTTT
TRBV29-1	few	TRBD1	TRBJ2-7	CSVSGGTGGFEQYF	TGCAGCGTCTCAGGAGGGACAGGGGGTTTCGAGCAGTACTTC
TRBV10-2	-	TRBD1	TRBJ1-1	CASRGQVNTEAFF	TGCGCCAGCAGAGGACAGGTGAACACTGAAGCTTTCTTT
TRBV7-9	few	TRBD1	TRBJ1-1	CASSLARDRVQAFF	TGTGCCAGCAGCTTAGCGCGGGACAGGGTGCAAGCTTTCTTT
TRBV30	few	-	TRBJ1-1	CAWESGVTEAFF	TGTGCCTGGGAATCAGGGGTCACTGAAGCTTTCTTT
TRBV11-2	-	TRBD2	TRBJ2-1	CASSFGLAVYNEQFF	TGTGCCAGCAGCTTCGGACTAGCGGTCTACAATGAGCAGTTCTTC
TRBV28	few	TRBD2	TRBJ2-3	CASSLPTSGGITDTQYF	TGTGCCAGCAGCTTACCCACGAGCGGGGGCATCACAGATACGCAGTATTTT
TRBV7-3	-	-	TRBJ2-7	CASSLRSGSYEQYF	TGTGCCAGCAGCTTACGTTCAGGGTCCTACGAGCAGTACTTC